The clone carrying this T cell receptor beta chain has ten or more counts. The source of the sample is a study of T cells after yellow fever vaccination. Trimming cost V 1 base and J 12 bases, with 13 bases left between them. Looked up from germline, CDR1 is MGHRA and CDR2 is YSYEKL. This CDR3 contains 12 residues. Universal primer sites and UMIs were introduced during 5'RACE template-switching synthesis of TCR cDNA. A single record per CDR3 protein comes from TCRdb applying MiXCR to the 5' RACE reads. The sample lists about 320,000 distinct CDR3 sequences; around an eighth were seen once. The sample consisted of CD4+ T cells sorted from PBMCs, taken 15 days after the yellow fever booster vaccination. This TCR came from a man aged 18 to 35 who received the YFV17D yellow fever vaccine. The rearrangement joins TRBV4-1 to TRBJ2-7; the D gene is possibly TRBD2 (6 bases). In nucleotides, the CDR3 is TGCGCCAGCAGCCAAGTCGGGGGTCGACGGTACTTC. This gives the protein CASSQVGGRRYF.